The text below deals with one T cell receptor (beta chain). This sample is part of a study of shared clonotypes between healthy human individuals. Between the trimmed V and J ends, which lost 9 bases and 4 bases, there was a span of 15 bases. Germline assignment: CDR1 SGHDT and CDR2 YYEEEE. This CDR3 is 13 amino acids long. Unsorted PBMCs provided DNA that was sequenced on ten immunoSEQ deep assay plates. Data came from immunoSEQ multiplex PCR; TCRdb stores just in-frame clones and leaves some out. The sample has 400,000 to 600,000 clones, about three quarters seen once. The clonotype was recovered from a woman aged 40 to 50 in good health. Some clones in this sample may be carry-over from other donors' samples. The chain recombines TRBV5-6 with TRBJ2-3; tentative D call: TRBD2 (5 bases). Specimen: PBMCs. In nucleotides, the CDR3 is TGTGCCACCACCCGGGGAGCCGCAGATACGCAGTATTTT. Translating it yields CATTRGAADTQYF. Together with reference TRBV5-6 and TRBJ2-3, the CDR3 gives the full variable domain: DAGVTQSPTHLIKTRGQQVTLRCSPKSGHDTVSWYQQALGQGPQFIFQYYEEEERQRGNFPDRFSGHQFPNYSSELNVNALLLGDSALYLCATTRGAADTQYFGPGTRLTVL.